A selection of T cell receptor beta chains follows, all from one sample in a study of T-cell memory formation after mild COVID-19. TCRdb independently ran MiXCR on the 5' RACE reads; one entry per CDR3 protein. Of about 620,000 distinct CDR3 sequences listed, roughly 18% were seen once; the top ten hold about 12%. Sequenced sample: PBMCs or a T cell subset sorted from them (not recorded which). The source is an adult woman who had mild COVID-19 (a few samples of this study predate the infection). Cell type and time point are not known. Both conserved end residues are trimmed from each CDR3. A D gene is named only where the DNA matches it firmly. Size is stated for part of the rows, as once, few or many counts, or as a class when the clone is expanded.

d_call clone_size v_call cdr3_aa
. few TRBV29-1 SVEGTGNTEAF
. few TRBV28 AVWGPGYSNQPQH
. . TRBV11-3 ASSFQGPYNEQF
. . TRBV5-1 ASGSSALRDTQY
TRBD1 . TRBV12-3/TRBV12-4 ASSRDSSNYGYT
. many TRBV10-3 AISEERGPSTDTQY
. few TRBV24-1 ATSEDSNQPQH
. many TRBV12-3/TRBV12-4 ASSLYSGEETQY
TRBD2 many TRBV14 ASSLLLRTSGSSYNEQF
TRBD2 many TRBV7-2 ASSLGLAGLAKNIQY
. . TRBV29-1 SVDGLNPTDTQY
TRBD2 . TRBV4-3 ASSQSSGGDTQY
. . TRBV7-8 ASSSAGIRGRSTEAF
. few TRBV7-6 ASSLGSGGPVNEQF